These T cell receptor beta chains were read from a single sample in a study of blood T cell repertoires in COVID-19. Some clones are missing from TCRdb's copy, which holds only in-frame ones; the method was immunoSEQ multiplex PCR. The table records around 300,000 clones, approximately 86% of them present only once. The specimen sequenced was peripheral blood. These receptor sequences come from a woman in her 70s with COVID-19, enrolled during active disease. CDR3s include the opening cysteine and the closing phenylalanine or tryptophan. D genes are given only for firm matches. Size values are once, few and many counts, or a class for expanded clones, and some rows have none.

v_call,d_call,j_call,clone_size,cdr3_nt,cdr3_aa
TRBV11-2,.,TRBJ1-2,.,TGTGCCAGCAGCTTAGAATCCAGGGCTAACTATGGCTACACCTTC,CASSLESRANYGYTF
TRBV29-1,.,TRBJ1-3,.,TGCAGCGTAGTTACAGGGAATGGAAACACCATATATTTT,CSVVTGNGNTIYF
TRBV5-3,TRBD1,TRBJ2-7,.,TGTGCCAGAAGCAAACCCGGGACAGCGTCCTACGAGCAGTACTTC,CARSKPGTASYEQYF
TRBV7-2,.,TRBJ2-7,.,TGTGCCAGCAGCCCAAGGGCGGGGTCGTCCTCCTACGAGCAGTACTTC,CASSPRAGSSSYEQYF
TRBV5-4,.,TRBJ1-3,.,TGTGCCAGCAGCTGGGGGGGACAACTAAACACCATATATTTT,CASSWGGQLNTIYF
TRBV5-1,.,TRBJ1-2,once,TGCGCCAGCAGCTTGACAGGGTTAGATGGCTACACCTTC,CASSLTGLDGYTF
TRBV18,.,TRBJ2-5,.,TGTGCCAGCTCACGTGGGCTCCAAGAGACCCAGTACTTC,CASSRGLQETQYF
TRBV5-8,.,TRBJ2-7,.,TGTGCCAGCAGCTTTAGGACACTCTCCTACGAGCAGTACTTC,CASSFRTLSYEQYF
TRBV10-3,.,TRBJ2-7,.,TGTGCCATCGGGGCAGCCTCCTACGAGCAGTACTTC,CAIGAASYEQYF
TRBV4-1,.,TRBJ1-2,.,TGCGCCAGCAGCCAAGGGACACAATTAAACTATGGCTACACCTTC,CASSQGTQLNYGYTF
TRBV30,.,TRBJ1-2,.,TGTGCCGGGAGTCTTTATGGCTACACCTTC,CAGSLYGYTF